Detailed here is one TCR beta chain. Its binding antigen is unknown. It has no much larger one-base neighbor in the sample; base qualities were not kept. The meaning of the sample's time point label: cells obtained before transplantation from donor or recipient. CD3+CD4+ and CD3+CD8+ populations were FACS-sorted from unstimulated pre-transplant donor and recipient cells taken from spleen or lymph nodes. Library generation was performed with the immunoSEQ multiplex PCR assay. For most patients, genomic DNA was isolated with the Qiagen DNeasy Blood and Tissue Kit and sent frozen to Adaptive Biotechnologies for TCR sequencing. For most patients, genomic DNA was subjected to high-throughput TCR-beta CDR3 sequencing by Adaptive Biotechnologies. The source study handled its data this way. TCR sequencing data were retrieved from Adaptive's ImmunoSEQ software for around 20 patients, whereas three other patients were processed with MiXCR and VDJtools. To correct CD4 versus CD8 sorting errors, any sequence found in both subsets at a frequency ratio below 5:1 was removed. CDR3 nucleotide sequences shared by donor and recipient were removed because the origin of these sequences could not be assigned. Alloreactive clones required at least 2-fold expansion over unstimulated cells and minimum CFSE-low frequency of 0.002% (template counts) or 0.001% (read counts). Mappable clones were those detected in sequenced pre-transplant spleen, lymph node, or MLR CFSE-low populations of the donor or recipient. Cumulative frequency of alloreactive clones was calculated as a percentage of all sequences weighted by copy number. The table was pulled from immuneACCESS by TCRdb, which kept in-frame rearrangements only. Such tables lose some clones; where checked, under half of the loss comes from unresolved V genes, and the rest has no known cause. That table supplies the V and J calls and clone size; D and trimming were determined from the DNA. The sample table holds tens of thousands of clones, of which 80% to 95% were seen once. About 0.28% of the sample is held by the ten biggest clonotypes.

The source of the sample is a study of graft-versus-host responses after intestinal transplantation (dated by TCRdb to the early 2020s). The study in broad terms: The transplants that recipients got were multivisceral, liver-intestinal, or isolated intestinal. To identify alloreactive clones, pre-transplant mixed lymphocyte reaction products were sequenced and compared with unstimulated pre-transplant donor and recipient T cells. Every recipient was given anti-thymocyte globulin induction, followed by about 3 years of maintenance tacrolimus and steroids. After intestinal transplantation, graft-versus-host and host-versus-graft alloreactive T cell clones were followed in the graft, circulation and bone marrow using bulk TCR-beta CDR3 sequencing. The cohort enrolled 20 to 25 intestinal transplant recipients including one retransplant, and a few patients lacking pretransplant specimens were excluded. Donor T cell macrochimerism was defined as a peak of at least 4% donor T cells among recipient peripheral blood mononuclear cells. Instead of going to the commercial service, samples from a few later patients were sequenced in-house on an Illumina MiSeq and processed with MiXCR. The study at large found these results: Early after transplant, peak levels of circulating GvH clones were associated with declines in HvG clones. GvH clones were found in recipient bone marrow, and some of the GvH clones appeared earlier in ileal mucosa or blood, which is consistent with an intestinal mucosal origin. Conclusions were limited by the relatively low number and heterogeneity of intestinal transplant patients. Patients with donor T cell macrochimerism had high GvH to HvG T cell clonal ratios in their allografts.

The CDR3 starts with the cysteine, ends with the phenylalanine, and has 15 residues. Of the read, only the CDR3 DNA is kept; its 45 bases are in frame from base 1. V and J lose 0 bases and 4 bases, and a span of 14 bases separates them. The germline V gene provides CDR1 SGHRS and CDR2 YFSETQ. The starting material was unstimulated CD4+ T cells sorted from spleen or lymph node cells, obtained before intestinal transplant. The receptor chain draws on TRBV5-1 and TRBJ2-7; TRBD1 could be the D gene, as 5 bases match. This TCR derives from a human donor who received an intestinal transplant. The CDR3 region has the sequence CASSLDRFTSYEQYF. DNA sequence: TGCGCCAGCAGCTTGGACAGGTTCACGAGTTACGAGCAGTACTTC.